The clone carrying this T cell receptor (beta chain) was counted many times. The antigen is not known. This sample stems from a study of read filtering for tumor transcriptome and immune sequencing. The wider study: Revised staging placed eight or nine patients in R-ISS I, some 17 in II, six or seven in III.

Bone marrow was sampled from every patient at the time of active disease. The trim removed 3 bases at V and 4 bases at J, leaving 7 bases unmatched. CDR1 and CDR2 from the germline V gene are SGHTA and FQGNSA. The CDR3 loop spans 16 amino acids. Study results and limitations: IR-seq captured clonotypes deeper and more reliably than RNA-seq.

From roughly 400 ng of RNA, a library with molecular barcoded alpha/delta and beta/gamma adaptors was made. In TCRdb, the reads were re-called with MiXCR into one record per CDR3 protein. The data show 40,000 to 50,000 distinct CDR3 sequences, roughly a fifth seen once. The sequence was collected from a donor at least 40 years old with multiple myeloma. The rearrangement links TRBV7-2 to TRBJ1-4, with 8 bases identical to TRBD1. Sequencing was performed on a population of CD138-negative cells sorted from bone marrow. The CDR3 nucleotides read TGTGCCAGCAGCTTCGGGTCACAGGGGGGTAATGAAAAACTGTTTTTT. This encodes CASSFGSQGGNEKLFF.